These T cell receptor beta chains were read from a single sample in a study of T cell responses to AZD1222 COVID-19 vaccine. Measured with immunoSEQ multiplex PCR; TCRdb has only the in-frame clones, and not every one. The repertoire includes about 73,000 clones, 89% of them detected once, and 7% to 10% sits in the top ten. Specimen: peripheral blood, collected 28 days after the second AZD1222 dose. The receptors were gathered from an adult who received the AZD1222 COVID-19 vaccine. Both conserved end residues are part of each CDR3. A D gene is named only where the DNA matches it firmly. The size of a clone is reported for some rows only, either as once, few or many, or as a class for expanded clones.

J gene,V gene,D gene,clone size,CDR3 protein,CDR3 DNA
TRBJ1-5,TRBV9,.,.,CASSVSGYSNQPQHF,TGTGCCAGCAGCGTAAGTGGGTATAGCAATCAGCCCCAGCATTTT
TRBJ2-2,TRBV19,TRBD2,.,CASSIRKAGANTGELFF,TGTGCCAGTAGTATAAGAAAGGCGGGAGCGAACACCGGGGAGCTGTTTTTT
TRBJ2-3,TRBV6-5,TRBD2,.,CASRQTSGRTDTQYF,TGTGCCAGCAGGCAGACTAGCGGGAGAACAGATACGCAGTATTTT
TRBJ1-6,TRBV11-2,.,.,CASSPVVDHYNSPLHF,TGTGCCAGCAGCCCCGTAGTGGATCATTATAATTCACCCCTCCACTTT
TRBJ2-5,TRBV5-1,.,.,CASSLVHGGETQYF,TGCGCCAGCAGCTTGGTCCACGGAGGCGAGACCCAGTACTTC
TRBJ1-2,TRBV6-5,TRBD1,.,CASSQGQYYGYTF,TGTGCCAGCAGTCAGGGACAGTACTATGGCTACACCTTC
TRBJ2-5,TRBV9,TRBD2,.,CASSAGLTPSGNQETQYF,TGTGCCAGCAGCGCCGGCCTTACTCCTAGCGGGAACCAAGAGACCCAGTACTTC
TRBJ2-1,TRBV6-6,.,.,CASSEQAREQFF,TGTGCCAGCAGCGAGCAAGCTCGGGAGCAGTTCTTC
TRBJ2-7,TRBV29-1,TRBD1,.,CSVGGQGPSYEQYF,TGCAGCGTTGGTGGACAGGGGCCCTCCTACGAGCAGTACTTC
TRBJ1-1,TRBV4-1,.,.,CASSQSRVYTEAFF,TGCGCCAGCAGCCAGAGCAGGGTGTACACTGAAGCTTTCTTT
TRBJ1-1,TRBV9,.,.,CASSVVSGADTEAFF,TGTGCCAGCAGCGTAGTATCAGGGGCCGACACTGAAGCTTTCTTT
TRBJ1-2,TRBV4-2,.,.,CASSQDWGLQGYTF,TGTGCCAGCAGCCAAGATTGGGGACTTCAGGGCTACACCTTC
TRBJ2-7,TRBV5-1,.,.,CASSPPGGLSYEQYF,TGCGCCAGCAGCCCCCCCGGGGGCCTCTCCTACGAGCAGTACTTC
TRBJ2-7,TRBV5-4,.,once,CASSIDGYEQYF,TGTGCCAGCAGCATCGACGGTTACGAGCAGTACTTC
TRBJ1-5,TRBV5-6,.,.,CASSLALNQPQHF,TGTGCCAGCAGCTTGGCGCTCAATCAGCCCCAGCATTTT
TRBJ2-1,TRBV6-1,TRBD2,.,CASSEASGGRGEQFF,TGTGCCAGCAGTGAAGCTAGCGGGGGCCGGGGTGAGCAGTTCTTC
TRBJ1-5,TRBV10-3,.,.,CARRFKGDSNQPQHF,TGTGCCCGACGTTTTAAGGGGGATAGCAATCAGCCCCAGCATTTT
TRBJ1-1,TRBV4-2,.,.,CASSRSPTNTEAFF,TGTGCCAGCAGCCGAAGCCCCACGAACACTGAAGCTTTCTTT